This T cell receptor (beta chain) originates from a study of human T cells and chemical hapten exposure. Overall study: Sensitization was performed using 2% DPC on a 2 cm by 2 cm upper inner arm skin site. In the roughly 25-week study, patients were dosed weekly with diphenylcyclopropenone on the scalp throughout. After 6 days, upper back 0.01% DPC patch tests were scored. Study-level findings and limits: Once DPC sensitization occurred, TCRs above 1 in 1000 frequency showed no change.

TCRdb passed the RACE reads through MiXCR, listing each CDR3 protein once. The data hold about 380,000 distinct CDR3 sequences, with approximately 5% observed a single time. There are many counts of this clonotype. Its antigen is still unknown. Described time point: pre-sensitization, week 0. Noted treatment: therapeutic diphenylcyclopropenone sensitization with weekly scalp DPC. Trimming removed 6 bases from V and 3 bases from J, with 12 bases in between. From germline, CDR1 is SQVTM and CDR2 ANQGSEA. CDR3 length: 12 amino acids. V and J are TRBV29-1 and TRBJ2-7, with TRBD1 as a possible D gene (5 bases). The source was whole blood, collected in connection with sensitization to the hapten diphenylcyclopropenone (DPC). The clonotype comes from a woman between 50 and 59 years old with alopecia areata. Some clones in this sample may be carry-over from other donors' samples. The CDR3 spells CSVVLDSYEQYF. The CDR3 region has the DNA TGCAGCGTGGTCCTTGACAGCTACGAGCAGTACTTC.